This TCR beta chain originates from a study of shared clonotypes between healthy human individuals. The CDR3 covers 11 residues. With 4 bases clipped from V and 9 bases from J, the junction kept 2 bases outside the gene matches. The germline gives CDR1 LGHNT, CDR2 FRNRAP. TCRdb's copy holds only in-frame clones and misses some; the assay was immunoSEQ multiplex PCR. The table lists 1,500,000 or so clones, around 97% of them singletons. This chain joins TRBV12-5 and TRBJ1-1; TRBD1 matches at 7 bases. The sequence derives from a man aged 30 to 45 in good health. Sequences were obtained from naive CD4+ T cells sorted from blood. Subset: CD45RA+ positively selected. The CDR3 nucleotides read TGTGCTAGTGGTTCGGGACAGAAAGCTTTCTTT. This translates into CASGSGQKAFF.